The TCR beta chain under discussion was sequenced for a study of T-cell memory formation after mild COVID-19. Comments on this clonotype: What it binds is not known.

Overall study results and limits: Researchers found some responding clones in pre-infection memory, a sign that cross-reactive memory joined. From day 15 to 85, contracting clones were balanced between CD4 and CD8, whereas later expanders leaned toward CD4+.

TCRdb itself ran the 5' RACE reads through MiXCR, one entry per CDR3 protein. This table holds roughly 610,000 distinct CDR3 sequences, roughly 17% found once. This receptor was identified in an adult woman who had mild COVID-19 (a few samples of this study predate the infection). Cell type and time point are not known. Source material: PBMCs or a T cell subset sorted from them (not recorded which).

CDR3 amino acids: CASKKTTGNTEAFF. CDR3 coding DNA: TGTGCCAGCAAAAAGACCACTGGGAACACTGAAGCTTTCTTT. The chain couples TRBV7-9 to TRBJ1-1; D call uncertain. Germline CDR1 reads SEHNR; CDR2 reads FQNEAQ (reference sequence). V lost 7 bases, J lost 1 base, and 13 bases lay in between. The CDR3 is made up of 14 amino acids.